The present entry profiles one T cell receptor beta chain with its context. This sample was taken from a study of blood T cells in healthy people across ages. V shed 3 bases, J shed 3 bases, and the junction held 11 bases outside the gene matches. This CDR3 region has 16 residues. The V gene's germline CDR1 is SEHNR and CDR2 FQNEAQ (reference sequence). Using a J-beta primer mix together with a sample-barcoded 5' primer, a second PCR was run for roughly 6 to 11 cycles. Each CDR3 protein gets one entry after TCRdb re-called the 5' RACE reads with MiXCR. The sample has 1.5 million or so distinct CDR3 sequences; about 40% are singletons.

This receptor was identified in a woman aged 18-30 years in good health. V gene TRBV7-9 combines with J gene TRBJ2-7; TRBD2 aligns across 7 bases. Sample: blood. CDR3 DNA: TGTGCCAGCAGCTTGCGAGAGGGACTAACATTCTACGAGCAGTACTTC. Translating gives CASSLREGLTFYEQYF.